Presented here are 27 T cell receptor beta chains from one specimen sequenced in a study of blood T cells in healthy people across ages. Alongside a J-beta primer mix, a sample-barcoded 5' primer served in a second PCR lasting about 7 to 11 cycles. MiXCR was run by TCRdb on the 5' RACE reads, yielding one entry per CDR3 protein. The sample includes about 940,000 distinct CDR3 sequences, 45% to 50% seen only once; the top ten take around an eighth. The specimen was blood. The receptors were sampled from a man under 40 in good health.

This clonotype was seen a few times. The chain has TRBV6-1 and TRBJ1-2; D not resolved. This CDR3 region has 13 residues. V shed 3 bases and J shed 2 bases, with 7 bases lying between them. Germline V CDR1 and CDR2: MNHNS, SASEGT. The CDR3 bases are TGTGCCAGCAGTGATCAGGTCAACTATGGCTACACCTTC. This translates into CASSDQVNYGYTF.

V usage is TRBV2 and J usage is TRBJ1-6; the D is unclear. V lost 1 base to trimming and J lost 4 bases, with 8 bases between them. Looked up from germline, CDR1 is SNHLY and CDR2 is FYNNEI. This CDR3 is 15 amino acids long. The DNA of the CDR3 is TGTGCCAGCAGTGAAGAGGCCGCGTATAATTCACCCCTCCACTTT. This translates into CASSEEAAYNSPLHF.

V gene TRBV12-3 or TRBV12-4 combines with J gene TRBJ2-5; D not certain. The CDR3 has 14 amino acids. Trimming removed 5 bases from V and 1 base from J, with 11 bases in between. CDR3 protein: CASSPPLIQETQYF. The DNA of the CDR3 is TGTGCCAGCAGTCCCCCTTTGATCCAAGAGACCCAGTACTTC.

V is TRBV11-3 and J is TRBJ2-5; 11 bases are a match to TRBD1. The J call may be in error: the DNA end matches TRBJ2-7 better. The CDR3 extends over 15 amino acids. From germline, CDR1 is SGHNT and CDR2 YENEEA. DNA for the CDR3: TGTGCCAGCAGACCACAGGGACAGGGGGCCTACGAGCAGTACTTC. Translated: CASRPQGQGAYEQYF.

This clonotype was seen a handful of times. This sequence joins TRBV5-1 and TRBJ1-2, with TRBD1 identical over 10 bases. The CDR3 runs 13 residues. V lost 4 bases to trimming and J lost 6 bases; unmatched junction nucleotides: 3. Germline-derived CDR1 and CDR2 are SGHRS and YFSETQ. The CDR3 reads CASSHGQGDGYTF. The CDR3 region has the DNA TGCGCCAGCAGCCATGGACAGGGGGATGGCTACACCTTC.

The CDR3 protein is CASSPRGLRETQYF. The CDR3 region has the DNA TGTGCCAGCAGCCCCCGAGGGCTACGGGAGACCCAGTACTTC. This chain uses TRBV9 with TRBJ2-4, with a weak D call TRBD2 (5 bases). The J call could be wrong; TRBJ2-5 is a better fit for the DNA end. The CDR3 sequence is 14 residues long. Germline-derived CDR1 and CDR2 are SGDLS and YYNGEE.

This clonotype was detected many times. A much bigger clone sits one base away, suggesting this may be a read error. V gene TRBV20-1 combines with J gene TRBJ2-7; 9 nucleotides match TRBD1. The CDR3 is made up of 13 amino acids. Germline assignment: CDR1 DFQATT and CDR2 SNEGSKA (reference sequence). The trim removed 7 bases at V and 7 bases at J, leaving 11 bases unmatched. CDR3 coding DNA: TGCAGTGAAACGGGACAGGGATCCAATGAGCAGTACTTC. Amino acids: CSETGQGSNEQYF.

This chain links TRBV12-3 or TRBV12-4 with TRBJ2-7; the D gene could be TRBD1 or TRBD2 (6 bases each). Trimming stripped 4 bases from V and 2 bases from J, with 12 bases between. The CDR3 covers 14 residues. This CDR3 reads CASSSTRGAYEQYF. DNA for the CDR3: TGTGCCAGCAGTTCCACTAGGGGGGCCTACGAGCAGTACTTC.

J is TRBJ1-3 and V is TRBV20-1; unclear D gene. Trimming took 3 bases from V and 4 from J, leaving 10 bases between them. The CDR3 is 13 residues long. Germline assignment: CDR1 DFQATT and CDR2 SNEGSKA (reference sequence). DNA for the CDR3: TGCAGTGCTAGCCCAGGCTCGGGAAACACCATATATTTT. It codes for CSASPGSGNTIYF.

This clonotype was seen more than once but under ten times. The chain carries TRBV5-4 and TRBJ2-7; maybe TRBD2 (5 bases). Germline V gives CDR1 SGHNT, CDR2 YYREEE (reference sequence). Trimming left V 4 bases short and J 0 bases short, with 14 bases between. The CDR3 covers 15 residues. The CDR3 DNA follows: TGTGCCAGCAGCGAACTCCCGGGGAGCTCCTACGAGCAGTACTTC. Translation gives CASSELPGSSYEQYF.

This clonotype was seen once. V usage is TRBV5-1 and J usage is TRBJ1-1; D not certain. Germline CDR1 reads SGHRS; CDR2 reads YFSETQ. V lost 5 bases to trimming and J lost 1 base, with 12 bases between them. The CDR3 has 14 amino acids. This CDR3 reads CASREDGRNTEAFF. The CDR3 nucleotides are TGCGCCAGCAGAGAGGACGGGCGGAACACTGAAGCTTTCTTT.

The V and J genes are TRBV18 and TRBJ2-7; D is perhaps TRBD2 (6 bases). Trimming removed 2 bases from V and 0 bases from J, with 11 bases in between. The length of the CDR3 is 15 residues. CDR1 and CDR2 (germline): KGHSH, LQKENI. This chain's CDR3 is CASSPSEGSSYEQYF. CDR3 in DNA: TGTGCCAGCTCACCATCGGAGGGGAGCTCCTACGAGCAGTACTTC.

This sequence joins TRBV3-1 and TRBJ2-1, with a tentative D call TRBD1 (5 bases). V was clipped by 1 base and J by 4 bases, with 11 bases between them. Per the germline V gene, CDR1 is LGHDT and CDR2 is YNNKEL (reference sequence). The CDR3 loop spans 15 amino acids. CDR3 sequence: CASSQVGAGYNEQFF. The DNA of the CDR3 is TGTGCCAGCAGCCAAGTTGGGGCTGGATACAATGAGCAGTTCTTC.

The rearrangement uses TRBV6-1 and TRBJ1-5, with 9 bases that match TRBD1. The CDR3 runs to 16 residues. The J segment lost 2 bases and the V segment lost 4 bases, leaving 6 bases of the junction unmatched. Germline loops: CDR1 MNHNS, CDR2 SASEGT. The CDR3 sequence: CASSVGQGLGNQPQHF. The CDR3 DNA sequence: TGTGCCAGCAGTGTAGGACAGGGGCTTGGCAATCAGCCCCAGCATTTT.

Many counts were recorded for this clonotype. This sequence joins TRBV5-1 and TRBJ2-7; no firm D call. Trimming took off 0 bases at V and 1 base at J, with 8 bases between the two ends. Germline lookup yields CDR1 SGHRS and CDR2 YFSETQ. The CDR3 totals 14 residues. The CDR3 region is CASSLEGLSYEQYF. The CDR3 DNA sequence: TGCGCCAGCAGCTTGGAAGGTCTATCCTACGAGCAGTACTTC.

This clonotype was seen at least ten times. CDR3 residues: CASSQDLGQGYQPQHF. In DNA form, the CDR3 reads TGCGCCAGCAGCCAAGATTTAGGACAGGGTTATCAGCCCCAGCATTTT. The rearrangement uses TRBV4-1 and TRBJ1-5; 8 positions match TRBD1. In germline, CDR1 is MGHRA, CDR2 YSYEKL. V dropped 0 bases and J dropped 5; count of bases not matched to a gene: 6. The CDR3 is 16 amino acids.

The chain uses TRBV29-1 and TRBJ2-1; perhaps D is TRBD1 or TRBD2 (6 bases each). Trimming shortened V by 7 bases and J by 6 bases, and 16 bases separated the two germline ends. Germline V lookup: CDR1 SQVTM, CDR2 ANQGSEA. The CDR3 has 13 amino acids. The CDR3 sequence is CSGGNGGVNEQFF. DNA of the CDR3: TGCAGCGGAGGGAACGGGGGCGTCAATGAGCAGTTCTTC.

This clonotype was picked up one time. The V call is TRBV20-1, the J call TRBJ2-7; D uncertain. The V gene lost 6 bases and the J gene lost 1 base, with 16 bases spanning the gap. Germline V gives CDR1 DFQATT, CDR2 SNEGSKA (reference sequence). The CDR3 length is 14 residues. The CDR3 DNA reads TGCAGTGCCGAGTACCAAGGAAAATCCTACGAGCAGTACTTC. Its translation is CSAEYQGKSYEQYF.

The chain carries TRBV20-1 and TRBJ1-5; 7 bases fit TRBD1. There are 16 residues in the CDR3. The V segment lost 3 bases and the J segment 4 bases; nucleotides outside the gene matches: 12. From germline, CDR1 is DFQATT and CDR2 SNEGSKA (reference sequence). As DNA, the CDR3 is TGCAGTGCTAGGCTCTGGCAGGGGGGGAATAATCAGCCCCAGCATTTT. It translates to CSARLWQGGNNQPQHF.

The chain joins TRBV28 to TRBJ2-5; no clear D. The J call may not be correct, given that the DNA end is closer to TRBJ2-7. This CDR3 has 16 residues. Germline CDR1 MDHEN, CDR2 SYDVKM. CDR3 in DNA: TGTGCCAGCAGTTTAACGCGGCCGGGCTCCCTATCCGAGCAGTACTTC. This sequence encodes CASSLTRPGSLSEQYF.

In this sample, this clonotype turned up many times. A much more abundant neighbour one base away suggests this may be a read error. This rearrangement joins TRBV12-3 or TRBV12-4 to TRBJ2-7, with 15 positions matching TRBD2. The J segment lost 7 bases and the V segment lost 5 bases, leaving 21 bases of the junction unmatched. This CDR3 region has 20 residues. For the CDR3, the DNA is TGTGCCAGCAGTAACCGACCCGGGACTAGCGGGGGGTATACCTACAATGAGCAGTACTTC. This codes for CASSNRPGTSGGYTYNEQYF.

The CDR3 loop reads CASRLREKNTEAFF. In DNA form, the CDR3 reads TGTGCCAGCAGGCTCAGGGAAAAGAACACTGAAGCTTTCTTT. The chain joins TRBV5-4 to TRBJ1-1; possible D gene TRBD1, 5 bases. Trimming stripped 5 bases from V and 1 base from J, with 12 bases between. The CDR3 totals 14 residues. Germline CDR1 SGHNT, CDR2 YYREEE (reference sequence).

As regards this clonotype: At one of its ends the junction is not consistent with the germline gene, which may arise from a read error. The genes are TRBV2 and TRBJ2-3; D remains unclear. Germline lookup yields CDR1 SNHLY and CDR2 FYNNEI. The CDR3 is 12 amino acids. For the CDR3, the DNA is TGTGTCAGCAAGGAAGACACAGATACGCAGTATTTT. It yields the protein CVSKEDTDTQYF.

The genes are TRBV27 and TRBJ2-3, with D hard to call. The V gene's germline CDR1 is MNHEY and CDR2 SMNVEV (reference sequence). V shed 5 bases and J shed 2 bases, with 11 bases lying between them. The CDR3 loop spans 14 amino acids. The CDR3 region is CASSRPELTDTQYF. The CDR3 DNA reads as TGTGCCAGCAGTCGCCCGGAGCTCACAGATACGCAGTATTTT.

There are a few counts of this clonotype. The V gene is TRBV20-1, the J gene TRBJ2-7; D is possibly TRBD2 (7 bases). This CDR3 has 16 amino acids. CDR1 and CDR2 from the germline V gene are DFQATT and SNEGSKA (reference sequence). The V and J ends lost 6 bases and 4 bases respectively, with 25 bases between them. The CDR3 loop is CSARRWGGPLGYEQYF. In DNA form, the CDR3 reads TGCAGTGCACGACGGTGGGGGGGCCCACTGGGGTACGAGCAGTACTTC.

The chain carries TRBV12-3 or TRBV12-4 and TRBJ1-2; D is possibly TRBD1 (6 bases). CDR3 length equals 13 residues. V was trimmed by 3 bases and J by 4 bases, leaving 9 bases between them. This chain's CDR3 is CASSFRTVYGYTF. CDR3 nucleotide sequence: TGTGCCAGCAGTTTTAGGACAGTCTATGGCTACACCTTC.

There are a few counts of this clonotype. The rearrangement links TRBV29-1 to TRBJ2-3, with D perhaps assigned TRBD1 or TRBD2 (5 bases each). The CDR3 is 11 residues long. In germline, CDR1 is SQVTM, CDR2 ANQGSEA. Trimming pared 8 bases from V and 4 bases from J, leaving 10 bases between. CDR3 in DNA: TGCAGCCCCCGGGACCCAGATACGCAGTATTTT. This encodes CSPRDPDTQYF.